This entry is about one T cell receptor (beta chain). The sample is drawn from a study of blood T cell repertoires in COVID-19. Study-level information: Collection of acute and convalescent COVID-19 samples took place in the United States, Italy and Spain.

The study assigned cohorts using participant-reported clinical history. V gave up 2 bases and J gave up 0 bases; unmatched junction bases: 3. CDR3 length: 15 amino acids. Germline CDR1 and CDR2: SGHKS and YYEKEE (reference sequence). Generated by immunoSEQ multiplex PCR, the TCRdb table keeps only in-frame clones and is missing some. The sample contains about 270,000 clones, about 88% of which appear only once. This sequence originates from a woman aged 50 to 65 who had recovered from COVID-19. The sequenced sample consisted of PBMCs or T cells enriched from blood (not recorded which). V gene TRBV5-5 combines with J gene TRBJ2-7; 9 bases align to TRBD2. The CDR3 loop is CASSFQTSGSYEQYF. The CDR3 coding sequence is TGTGCCAGCAGCTTTCAGACTAGCGGCTCCTACGAGCAGTACTTC. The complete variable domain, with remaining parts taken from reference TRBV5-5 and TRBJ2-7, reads DAGVTQSPTHLIKTRGQQVTLRCSPISGHKSVSWYQQVLGQGPQFIFQYYEKEERGRGNFPDRFSARQFPNYSSELNVNALLLGDSALYLCASSFQTSGSYEQYFGPGTRLTVT.